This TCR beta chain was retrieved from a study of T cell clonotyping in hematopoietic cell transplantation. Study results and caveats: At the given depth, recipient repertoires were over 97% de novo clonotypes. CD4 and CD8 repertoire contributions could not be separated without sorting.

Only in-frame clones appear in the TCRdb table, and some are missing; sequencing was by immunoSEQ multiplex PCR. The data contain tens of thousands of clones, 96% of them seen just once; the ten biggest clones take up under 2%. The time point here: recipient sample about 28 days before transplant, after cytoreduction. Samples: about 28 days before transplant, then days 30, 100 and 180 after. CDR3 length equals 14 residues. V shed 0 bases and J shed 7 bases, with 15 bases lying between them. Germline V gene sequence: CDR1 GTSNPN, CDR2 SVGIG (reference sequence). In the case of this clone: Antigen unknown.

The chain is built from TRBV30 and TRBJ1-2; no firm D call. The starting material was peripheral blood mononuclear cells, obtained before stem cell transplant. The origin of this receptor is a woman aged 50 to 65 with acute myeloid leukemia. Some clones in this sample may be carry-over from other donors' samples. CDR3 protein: CAWSVGQKLGGYTF. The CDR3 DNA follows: TGTGCCTGGAGTGTAGGTCAGAAGCTAGGTGGCTACACCTTC.